This entry concerns a single TCR beta chain. Its antigen is unknown. No per-base quality is available; no much larger clone lies one base away. This entry comes from a study of T cell changes during pregnancy in multiple sclerosis (dated by TCRdb to about 2019). Regarding the study in general: In women with multiple sclerosis, the researchers looked at how the T cell repertoire shifted as pregnancy progressed.

Receptor libraries were prepared by the immunoSEQ multiplex PCR assay. The table comes from immuneACCESS by way of TCRdb, which keeps in-frame sequences with V and J called. Part of the clones is missing from these tables; in studies checked, under half for an unresolved V gene and the rest for unknown reasons. Here the sample has tens of thousands of clones; around 94% occur a single time. The ten largest clones represent 0.84% of the sample. The CDR3 holds 18 amino acids from the cysteine to the phenylalanine. Kept here is only the CDR3 DNA, which spans 54 bases and is read in frame from base 1. CDR1 and CDR2 were assigned from the germline V gene as KGHSH and LQKENI. Relative to germline, V is 3 bases shorter and J is 0 bases shorter, with 20 bases between their ends.

The sample consisted of peripheral blood, taken in the third trimester of pregnancy. The rearrangement joined TRBV18 to TRBJ1-2, with TRBD1 as a weak D call on 5 bases. The receptor comes from a female donor with multiple sclerosis, enrolled in a pregnancy study. The CDR3 region: CASSPFMAQQASNYGYTF. The DNA sequence reads TGTGCCAGCTCACCGTTTATGGCTCAACAGGCATCTAACTATGGCTACACCTTC.